This TCR beta chain was identified in a study of shared clonotypes between healthy human individuals (dated by TCRdb to about 2020). At the level of the whole study: A few men and a couple of women, aged 18 to 49 years, made up the cohort. For each donor, three plates each were used for CD4 naive and CD4 memory, two plates were used for CD8 naive, and one plate was used for CD8 memory. Blood TCR repertoires of four to six healthy adults were deeply sequenced to estimate repertoire size and the extent of clonotype sharing between individuals. To increase sequencing depth and limit assay-specific biases, different laboratories used diverse techniques to prepare libraries and sequence TCR repertoires. Leukapheresis yielded between about 0.94 and 9.5 billion PBMCs per donor.

What the study reported, not specific to this receptor: Only blood was sampled, and tissue TCR repertoires likely differ from those in blood. Even with the large sequencing depth, rarefaction of the sorted-subset datasets indicated that sequencing was incomplete. Pairwise subsampling indicated that sequencing depth was expected to affect the degree of clonotype sharing among donors. Higher generation probabilities were observed for clonotypes shared by all four sorted-subset donors than for non-shared clonotypes. When a few donors were compared, the shared fraction of clonotypes was around 5% for naive CD4, about 4% for naive CD8, more than 2% for memory CD4, and about 0.36% for memory CD8. The small number of donors limited the genetic and exposure-history diversity represented. Estimated clonotype richness was generally larger for naive than for memory subsets.

TCR CDR3 regions were amplified from genomic DNA by multiplex PCR using the deep immunoSEQ assay. For each cell subset, the extracted genomic DNA was distributed evenly across all wells of several immunoSEQ 96-well plates, and each plate served as one replicate. For sorted subsets, each replicate PCR was loaded with approximately 200 ng genomic DNA, equivalent to 30,000 or so T cell genomes. The purified libraries were quantified using a Qubit 3.0 fluorometer, sized with a Bioanalyzer 2100, and then quantified again using the KAPA Library Quantification kit. Each immunoSEQ 96-well plate was sequenced on its own single-read 150-cycle Illumina NextSeq 550 flow cell. In the original analysis: Because the immunoSEQ output held only junctional sequences and lacked quality scores, the filtering could not match the filtering applied to full-length reads. Sequences were annotated with PyIR, a Python wrapper for IgBLAST v1.9, and V/J genes and CDR3 were assigned using IMGT germline references. Reads with weak V/J assignments (E-value above 1e-6), missing CDR3, stop codons, out-of-frame junctions, or ambiguous translated residues were removed. V3J clonotypes were defined by identical inferred V gene, J gene, and CDR3 amino acid sequence. To compute the percentage overlap between repertoires, the number of shared unique clonotypes was divided by the size of the smaller repertoire. Richness of each repertoire was evaluated using RTK rarefaction, the Chao1 estimator, and Recon v2.1 estimates of unobserved clonotypes. OLGA was used to compute generation probabilities for all TCRbeta clonotypes that the gDNA method yielded from a handful of donors. This immuneACCESS table, as held by TCRdb, lists in-frame sequences with V and J called but not all clones. Of the missing ones, under half trace to an unresolved V gene in checked studies; the others have no known cause. Clone size and the V and J calls come from that table; the DNA yielded D and trimming. This sample lists more than 2 million clones; approximately 95% were detected once. About 0.13% of the sample lies in the top ten.

On this clone: The antigen this receptor binds is unknown. The sample holds no much larger clone one base away, and base qualities are not on file.

Donors were healthy HIV-negative adults with no recently reported acute infections or vaccinations. Only Caucasian adults living in Nashville, Tennessee, USA were represented among the donors. CD4+ T cells were enriched by magnetic negative selection; naive cells were then positively selected on CD45RA, and the negative fraction formed the memory subset. Blood was obtained by leukapheresis, after which PBMCs were separated by Ficoll-Histopaque density gradient centrifugation and cryopreserved in liquid nitrogen vapor phase. Analytical flow cytometry was used to check the purity and quantity of each magnetically sorted T cell population. From each sorted fraction, genomic DNA was isolated and quantified by UV absorbance on a Nanodrop 2000c. From the cysteine up to the phenylalanine, the CDR3 has a length of 17 residues. The only DNA kept is the CDR3, 51 bases in frame from the first base. As encoded in the germline V gene, CDR1 is SGDLS while CDR2 is YYNGEE. Unmatched junction bases come to 6, with V trimmed by 0 bases and J by 3 bases.

Sample: naive CD4+ T cells sorted from blood. Reading the label with the study, this specimen's cell subset or site is: CD45RA+ positively selected. The receptor's source is a man aged 18 to 29 in good health. The chain is encoded by TRBV9 joined to TRBJ2-2; the junction holds 9 bases that match TRBD2. This receptor carries the CDR3 CASSVELAGEYTGELFF. The sequenced DNA is TGTGCCAGCAGCGTAGAATTAGCGGGAGAGTACACCGGGGAGCTGTTTTTT.